Below are 28 T cell receptor beta chains sequenced from a single sample in a study of T cell repertoires in cytomegalovirus infection (dated 2019 in TCRdb). The sample's treatment or condition label, decoded: in vitro stimulation with specific CMV peptide epitopes to enrich CMV-specific T cells. The sample was run on an Illumina HiSeq 1500. TCRdb reanalyzed the raw reads on its own, using fastp at Q25 for trimming and MiXCR for clone calling, and kept in-frame beta chains. Each CDR3 protein appears once, grouped with its most common genes and DNA. The sample data list some 500,000 distinct CDR3 sequences, and more than 30% of these were observed just once. The top ten hold 17% of the sample. These receptors have no known antigen. This specimen was cultured PBMCs, taken from culture after CMV antigen stimulation. All receptors come from a human donor in good health (CMV status not recorded). Some clones in this sample may be carry-over from other donors' samples.

This clonotype was detected only a few times. This chain uses TRBV6-2 or TRBV6-3 with TRBJ2-5; 12 bases agree with TRBD2. V trimming: 2 bases; J trimming: 1 base; junction bases outside the gene matches: 8. This CDR3 has 18 amino acids. Germline-derived CDR1 and CDR2 are MNHEY and SVGEGT. CDR3 in amino acids: CASSYRRTSGTPQETQYF. Written as DNA, the CDR3 is TGTGCCAGCAGTTACCGCCGGACTAGCGGGACCCCCCAAGAGACCCAGTACTTC.

There are a few counts of this clonotype. V and J are TRBV14 and TRBJ2-1, with 8 nucleotides matching TRBD1. CDR1 SGHDN and CDR2 FVKESK come from the germline V gene. This CDR3 has 13 residues. The junction had 8 bases not matched to a gene; V was cut back by 1 base and J by 15 bases. The CDR3 region has the DNA TGTGCCAGCAGCCAAGTTACGTCAGGGGGCATGTTCTTC. It specifies CASSQVTSGGMFF.

The chain recombines TRBV6-2 or TRBV6-3 with TRBJ2-7, with 8 bases fitting TRBD2. Per the germline V gene, CDR1 is MNHEY and CDR2 is SVGEGT. The CDR3 contains 14 residues. The J segment lost 6 bases and the V segment lost 5 bases, leaving 9 bases of the junction unmatched. CDR3 coding DNA: TGTGCCAGCAGTCCGGGACTAGACTCTTCCGAGCAGTACGTC. Protein sequence: CASSPGLDSSEQYV.

The rearrangement links TRBV15 to TRBJ1-2; 7 nucleotides agree with TRBD1. V was clipped by 4 bases and J by 4 bases; unmatched bases: 9. CDR1 is LNHNV, CDR2 YYDKDF, per germline (reference sequence). The CDR3 sequence is 15 residues long. For the CDR3, the DNA is TGTGCCACCAGCAATGACAGGGAAGGGATCTATGGCTACACCTTC. It translates to CATSNDREGIYGYTF.

This clonotype has more than one count but fewer than ten. The gene calls are TRBV7-2 and TRBJ2-3; D not resolved. V lost 5 bases, J lost 14 bases, and 17 bases lay in between. This CDR3 is 12 amino acids long. From germline, CDR1 is SGHTA and CDR2 FQGNSA. The CDR3 here is CASSPRTTLTYF. The CDR3 DNA follows: TGTGCCAGCAGCCCAAGGACGACGTTGACGTATTTT.

J is TRBJ2-5 and V is TRBV20-1; 7 bases agree with TRBD1. With V trimmed by 0 bases and J by 3 bases, 7 bases remained unmatched. Germline V gene lookup returns CDR1 DFQATT and CDR2 SNEGSKA (reference sequence). The CDR3 length is 15 residues. The CDR3 spells CSARDRSDREETQYF. The CDR3 DNA sequence: TGCAGTGCTAGAGATCGGAGCGACAGGGAAGAGACCCAGTACTTC.

The sample holds one count of this clonotype. A much larger clonotype is one base distant, so this may be a read error. This CDR3 reads CASSSGTTNSSLHF. CDR3 DNA sequence: TGTGCCAGCAGCTCCGGGACCACTAATTCATCCCTCCACTTT. The chain couples TRBV7-2 to TRBJ1-6, with D possibly matching TRBD1 (5 bases). Germline loops: CDR1 SGHTA, CDR2 FQGNSA. This CDR3 has 14 amino acids.

This clonotype has more than one count but fewer than ten. The CDR3 sequence is CASSFRTEQYF. DNA of the CDR3: TGTGCCAGCAGCTTCAGGACCGAGCAGTACTTC. The V gene is TRBV7-8, the J gene TRBJ2-7; no reliable D call. The germline V gene has CDR1 SGHVS and CDR2 FQNEAQ. CDR3 length equals 11 residues. Trimming took 3 bases from V and 6 from J, leaving 6 bases between them.

The chain links TRBV18 to TRBJ1-2, with D perhaps matching TRBD1 (6 bases). V lost 4 bases, J lost 0 bases, and 15 bases lay in between. Looked up from germline, CDR1 is KGHSH and CDR2 is LQKENI. The CDR3 is made up of 16 amino acids. DNA for the CDR3: TGTGCCAGCTCACTCGTTGACAGGCGCGCTAACTATGGCTACACCTTC. Translating gives CASSLVDRRANYGYTF.

The CDR3 here is CASRQTSGEPYEQYF. DNA for the CDR3: TGTGCCAGCAGACAAACTAGCGGGGAGCCCTACGAGCAGTACTTC. This rearrangement joins TRBV28 to TRBJ2-7; the match to TRBD2 covers 10 bases. Trimming at V came to 6 bases and at J to 2 bases, leaving 7 bases not matched to a gene. The CDR3 is 15 amino acids. The germline CDR1 and CDR2 sequences are MDHEN and SYDVKM.

There are a few counts of this clonotype. V and J are TRBV7-9 and TRBJ2-7; 12 bases fit TRBD2. The CDR3 is 16 residues long. V dropped 1 base and J dropped 0; count of bases not matched to a gene: 1. Germline V gives CDR1 SEHNR, CDR2 FQNEAQ (reference sequence). CDR3 nucleotides: TGTGCCAGCAGCTTAGGGACTAGCGGGATCTCCTACGAGCAGTACTTC. It codes for CASSLGTSGISYEQYF.

Only a few counts were recorded for this clonotype. The chain links TRBV6-2 or TRBV6-3 to TRBJ2-1, with 11 bases lining up with TRBD2. Germline V gene lookup returns CDR1 MNHEY and CDR2 SVGEGT. CDR3 length equals 16 residues. V was pared by 8 bases and J by 3 bases, with 9 bases of the junction left unmatched. Here the CDR3 reads CASRHSGGGVYNEQFF. The CDR3 DNA follows: TGTGCCAGCCGCCATAGCGGGGGGGGGGTCTACAATGAGCAGTTCTTC.

This chain links TRBV7-2 with TRBJ1-6; maybe TRBD1 (6 bases). V shed 5 bases and J shed 10 bases, with 21 bases lying between them. Germline CDR1 SGHTA, CDR2 FQGNSA. This CDR3 is built from 16 residues. This CDR3 is CASSTAPGGLRSPLHF. The DNA for the CDR3 is TGTGCCAGCAGCACGGCCCCCGGGGGGCTACGGTCACCCCTCCACTTT.

The gene calls are TRBV7-9 and TRBJ2-5, with TRBD1 identical over 12 bases. The CDR3 spans 15 residues. V dropped 6 bases and J dropped 5; count of bases not matched to a gene: 7. Germline-derived CDR1 and CDR2 are SEHNR and FQNEAQ (reference sequence). This CDR3 reads CASSFGDRGLETQYF. The CDR3 bases are TGTGCCAGCAGTTTTGGGGACAGGGGGCTGGAGACCCAGTACTTC.

This clonotype was recorded a few times. CDR3 protein: CASSPRPAEPNSYEQYV. The CDR3 coding sequence is TGTGCCAGCAGCCCTCGGCCAGCGGAACCTAATTCCTACGAGCAGTACGTC. V and J are TRBV7-9 and TRBJ2-7, with a weak D call TRBD2 (5 bases). The ends were cut back, 5 bases at V and 1 base at J, with 21 bases in the middle. The length of the CDR3 is 17 residues. CDR1 is SEHNR, CDR2 FQNEAQ, per germline (reference sequence).

Details on this clonotype: A much bigger clone sits one base away, suggesting this may be a read error. The chain uses TRBV6-6 and TRBJ1-5, with 10 bases fitting TRBD1. V gave up 6 bases and J gave up 5 bases; unmatched junction bases: 4. The CDR3 totals 14 residues. Looked up from germline, CDR1 is MNHNY and CDR2 is SVGAGI (reference sequence). The CDR3 nucleotides read TGTGCCAGCAGCCGGACAGGGGGGGATCAGCCCCAGCATTTT. Translated: CASSRTGGDQPQHF.

The chain couples TRBV6-8 to TRBJ2-2; 11 bases are shared with TRBD1. Germline CDR1 MNHGY, CDR2 SAAAGT. The CDR3 spans 14 residues. V trimming: 6 bases; J trimming: 7 bases; junction bases outside the gene matches: 4. The chain's CDR3 is CASSRDRGNGELFF. CDR3 in DNA: TGTGCCAGCAGCCGGGACAGGGGGAACGGGGAGCTGTTTTTT.

The genes are TRBV6-2 or TRBV6-3 and TRBJ2-7, with 13 nucleotides matching TRBD2. The CDR3 consists of 16 residues. CDR1 is MNHEY, CDR2 SVGEGT, per germline. After removal of 5 bases from V and 4 bases from J, the junction contained 8 bases not matched to a gene. The CDR3 coding sequence is TGTGCCAGCAGTACAAGGACTAGCGGGAGTCGATACGAGCAGTACTTC. Translated: CASSTRTSGSRYEQYF.

This sequence joins TRBV6-5 and TRBJ1-1; D might be TRBD1 (6 bases). Germline V lookup: CDR1 MNHEY, CDR2 SVGAGI. V was pared by 1 base and J by 1 base, with 7 bases between. The CDR3 covers 14 residues. Here the CDR3 reads CASSYLGANTEAFF. CDR3 sequence (DNA): TGTGCCAGCAGTTACTTGGGGGCGAACACTGAAGCTTTCTTT.

The chain carries TRBV7-4 and TRBJ2-5; D may match TRBD1 or TRBD2 (5 bases each). The V gene's germline CDR1 is SGHVT and CDR2 SQSDAQ. This CDR3 has 14 amino acids. Trimming cost V 4 bases and J 4 bases, with 13 bases left between them. In DNA, the CDR3 is TGTGCCAGCAGCTGGAATGGGGGTGGAGAGACCCAGTACTTC. Its protein product is CASSWNGGGETQYF. The variable domain in full, with the rest retrieved from reference TRBV7-4 and TRBJ2-5, is GAGVSQSPRYKVAKRGRDVALRCDSISGHVTLYWYRQTLGQGSEVLTYSQSDAQRDKSGRPSGRFSAERPERSVSTLKIQRTEQGDSAVYLCASSWNGGGETQYFGPGTRLLVL.

This sequence joins TRBV19 and TRBJ1-2, with D unresolved. CDR1 is LNHDA and CDR2 is SQIVND in the germline V gene (reference sequence). The V gene lost 10 bases and the J gene lost 2 bases, with 17 bases spanning the gap. The CDR3 covers 14 residues. The CDR3 sequence: CATSVAGLNYGYTF. The CDR3 DNA sequence: TGTGCCACCTCCGTGGCAGGTCTAAACTATGGCTACACCTTC.

This chain joins TRBV6-1 and TRBJ1-2; a possible D gene is TRBD1 (6 bases). This CDR3 contains 13 residues. Between the trimmed V and J ends, which lost 6 bases and 2 bases, there was a span of 10 bases. The germline V gene encodes CDR1 MNHNS and CDR2 SASEGT. CDR3 protein: CASSNTGNYGYTF. The CDR3, as DNA: TGTGCCAGCAGCAATACAGGGAACTATGGCTACACCTTC.

This clonotype was seen repeatedly, ten times or more. CDR3 sequence reads: CASSLGVTRETQYF. For the CDR3, the DNA is TGTGCCAGCAGTTTAGGAGTAACTCGGGAGACCCAGTACTTC. The chain combines TRBV12-3 or TRBV12-4 with TRBJ2-5; D gene ambiguous. V lost 1 base to trimming and J lost 5 bases, with 11 bases between them. The CDR3 spans 14 residues.

This clonotype was seen many times. The chain recombines TRBV28 with TRBJ2-5, with TRBD2 matching 12 bases. The J segment lost 5 bases and the V segment lost 6 bases, leaving 10 bases of the junction unmatched. From germline, CDR1 is MDHEN and CDR2 SYDVKM. This CDR3 region has 16 residues. The CDR3 loop is CASSPRLAGARETQYF. Here the CDR3 DNA reads TGTGCCAGCAGCCCCCGACTAGCGGGAGCGCGGGAGACCCAGTACTTC.

The chain carries TRBV29-1 and TRBJ2-3, with TRBD1 matching over 8 bases. This CDR3 has 14 residues. Per the germline V gene, CDR1 is SQVTM and CDR2 is ANQGSEA. The V gene end was trimmed by 4 bases and the J gene end by 0 bases; junction bases not matched to a gene: 3. This chain's CDR3 is CSVAGGESTDTQYF. The CDR3 DNA is TGCAGCGTTGCAGGGGGCGAGAGCACAGATACGCAGTATTTT.

This sequence joins TRBV12-3 or TRBV12-4 and TRBJ2-1; 10 nucleotides align to TRBD2. The CDR3 covers 16 residues. Trimming removed 1 base from V and 2 bases from J; junction bases left unmatched: 2. The CDR3 spells CASSLEAGGPYNEQFF. CDR3 DNA: TGTGCCAGCAGTTTAGAAGCGGGAGGGCCCTACAATGAGCAGTTCTTC.

Comment on this clonotype: Relative to the germline gene, one junction end is altered; a read error may explain this. The chain carries TRBV7-2 and TRBJ2-5; D gene ambiguous. The CDR3 contains 10 residues. CDR1 and CDR2 (germline): SGHTA, FQGNSA. The chain's CDR3 is CASSLIRMDF. The CDR3 nucleotides are TGTGCCAGCAGCTTAATTCGCATGGACTTC.

The rearrangement links TRBV6-1 to TRBJ2-3, with TRBD2 matching 8 bases. The trim removed 5 bases at V and 3 bases at J, leaving 7 bases unmatched. This CDR3 region has 15 residues. Germline assignment: CDR1 MNHNS and CDR2 SASEGT. For the CDR3, the DNA is TGTGCCAGCAGTTATCTAAGCGGGAGAACAGATACGCAGTATTTT. This sequence encodes CASSYLSGRTDTQYF.